Listed below are T cell receptor beta chains from one sample, sequenced in a study of memory CD4+ T cells and cytomegalovirus serostatus. TCRdb's copy holds only in-frame clones and misses some; the assay was immunoSEQ multiplex PCR. The sample holds 55,000 or so clones, 80% to 90% seen once. Sequencing input: memory CD4+ T cells from blood. The receptors shown here come from an adult in good health and CMV-seropositive. Each CDR3 is given with its conserved first and last residue. A D gene is named only where the DNA matches it firmly. Some rows have no size entry. The others give once, few or many, or a class for an expanded clone.

NA,TRBJ1-2,NA,TRBV18,TGTGCCAGCTCACCTCGCGGGCCCATCCCTACTGGCTACACCTTC,CASSPRGPIPTGYTF
TRBD1,TRBJ2-6,NA,TRBV19,TGTGCCAGTAGTATAGGACAGGGGGCCTCTGGGGCCAACGTCCTGACTTTC,CASSIGQGASGANVLTF
TRBD2,TRBJ2-1,NA,TRBV7-7,TGTGCTAGCAGCTTAGCGGGTGCACCCAATGAGCAGTTCTTC,CASSLAGAPNEQFF
TRBD2,TRBJ2-5,NA,TRBV28,TGTGCCAGCAGTTCCCCCGGGACTAGCGGGAGGTACCAAGAGACCCAGTACTTC,CASSSPGTSGRYQETQYF
NA,TRBJ2-5,few,TRBV9,TGTGCCAGCAGGAAAACTAGTCGGAGAGACTACCAAGAGACCCAGTACTTC,CASRKTSRRDYQETQYF
NA,TRBJ2-7,NA,TRBV28,TGTGCCAGCAGTTTCTTTGGCGGGACCTTTACCTACGAGCAGTACTTC,CASSFFGGTFTYEQYF
NA,TRBJ2-7,once,TRBV6-1,TGTGCCGGGGCGAAGGGGACATTTCAATACGAGCAGTACTTC,CAGAKGTFQYEQYF
TRBD1,TRBJ2-5,NA,TRBV18,TGTGCCAGCTCTGCGGACAGGGAAGAGACCCAGTACTTC,CASSADREETQYF
NA,TRBJ1-5,NA,TRBV7-2,TGTGCCAGCAGCCCGGACAGCGCCAATCAGCCCCAGCATTTT,CASSPDSANQPQHF
TRBD1,TRBJ1-3,NA,TRBV10-3,TGTGCCATCAGGGGACAGGGGGTCCAAACTGGAAACACCATATATTTT,CAIRGQGVQTGNTIYF
NA,TRBJ2-3,few,TRBV7-2,TGTGCCAGCAAGAGGGACCTAGGGACAGATACGCAGTATTTT,CASKRDLGTDTQYF
NA,TRBJ1-3,NA,TRBV5-6,TGTGCCAGCAGCTTGTTTATGCACTCTGGAAACACCATATATTTT,CASSLFMHSGNTIYF
TRBD1,TRBJ2-7,NA,TRBV28,TGTGCCAGCTTGGACAGGGGGTCACGCGAGCAGTACTTC,CASLDRGSREQYF
NA,TRBJ1-1,NA,TRBV20-1,TGCAGTGCTAGAGATAGGGAGGAGGCTTTCTTT,CSARDREEAFF